This section outlines one T cell receptor beta chain sequence together with its context. The antigen this receptor binds is unknown. The input lacks base qualities; no much larger clone sits a single base away. Distinct nucleotide sequences in the sample also encode this CDR3. The data derive from a study of blood T cell repertoires in COVID-19 (dated by TCRdb to the early 2020s). Turning to the overall study: The collaborator samples originated in the United States, Italy and Spain and spanned the acute and convalescent phases of COVID-19. The prospective study material was composed of cDNA or gDNA derived from T cells, B-cell-depleted T cells, or PBMCs. Deeply sampled blood TCRbeta repertoires from subjects exposed to, actively infected with, or recovered from COVID-19 were included in the dataset. The repertoires were made available in a free public database intended to serve as a resource for research on the immune response to SARS-CoV-2. The samples were drawn from two sources: the first 160 participants of the ongoing ImmuneRACE study, and over 950 subjects contributed by 6 global collaborators. Nearly every sample came with metadata listing a de-identified subject ID, COVID-19 status, age in years and sex. Where HLA class I and class II types were available, the types were taken from metadata supplied by the sample provider, not from assay-based typing. Points the paper makes about the study in general: The quantity of clinical and demographic metadata differed by source and by participant and was supplied without curation.

Relative to germline, V is 0 bases shorter and J is 6 bases shorter, with 6 bases between their ends. CDR1 is given as LGHDT and CDR2 as YNNKEL, both from the germline V gene (reference sequence). CDR3 length: 13 amino acids, cysteine to phenylalanine. The read is trimmed to its CDR3 DNA, 39 bases read in frame from base 1. Each collaborating institution followed its own protocols to collect whole blood in K2EDTA tubes. For TCRbeta analysis, collaborators shipped samples as frozen whole blood, isolated PBMCs, or DNA extracted from either of those sample types. TCRbeta CDR3 regions were amplified from genomic DNA using the immunoSEQ Assay, a bias-controlled multiplex PCR. Per the original workflow: Nucleated cell counts per sample were estimated from amplification of reference gene primers within the assay. Sequence reads were collapsed and filtered to measure the absolute abundance of every unique TCRbeta CDR3 rearrangement. For each sample, productive Simpson clonality was calculated as the square root of Simpson's diversity index over productive rearrangements. TCRdb carries this immuneACCESS record with in-frame sequences only. Its versions omit some clonotypes, under half of them owing to an unresolved V gene in the studies checked, with the rest unexplained. The V and J calls and clone size are taken from that table; D and trimming were inferred from the DNA. The sample table lists roughly 100,000 clones, 70% to 90% of them with a count of one. The top ten clones comprise 18% of the sample.

The clonotype comes from a woman aged 80 or over with acute or convalescent COVID-19. This sequence uses TRBV3-1 (or the pseudogene TRBV3-2) and TRBJ2-1; the D gene is perhaps TRBD2, on 5 matching bases. Sequencing was carried out using peripheral blood. The nucleotide sequence reads TGTGCCAGCAGCCAAGATCGGGGCAATGAGCAGTTCTTC. Translated, it reads CASSQDRGNEQFF.